Here is one T cell receptor (beta chain) with its context. This record comes from a study of blood T cell repertoires in COVID-19. Study as a whole: Spain, Italy and the United States supplied samples that represented acute and convalescent COVID-19. Sample material is recorded as cDNA or gDNA derived from T cells, B-cell-depleted T cells, or PBMCs.

Followed over time, Seattle patients had been enrolled while infection was active. The CDR3 totals 15 residues. The trim removed 1 base at V and 3 bases at J, leaving 4 bases unmatched. Looked up from germline, CDR1 is SGHRS and CDR2 is YFSETQ. Per the original methods: Reference gene primer amplification in the assay estimated nucleated cell counts. TCRdb's table, derived via immunoSEQ multiplex PCR, lists solely in-frame clones and lacks some. From that table come the V and J calls and clone size; the DNA was used to work out D and trimming. The sample records around 25,000 clones, 65% to 80% being singletons.

The sample was peripheral blood. This clonotype was sampled from a man between 50 and 59 years old with COVID-19, enrolled during active disease. This rearrangement joins TRBV5-1 to TRBJ2-7; 10 bases map to TRBD2. The CDR3: CASSLFVAGGYEQYF. The CDR3 bases are TGCGCCAGCAGCTTGTTTGTAGCGGGGGGCTACGAGCAGTACTTC. Combining the CDR3 with reference TRBV5-1 and TRBJ2-7 gives the whole variable domain KAGVTQTPRYLIKTRGQQVTLSCSPISGHRSVSWYQQTPGQGLQFLFEYFSETQRNKGNFPGRFSGRQFSNSRSEMNVSTLELGDSALYLCASSLFVAGGYEQYFGPGTRLTVT.